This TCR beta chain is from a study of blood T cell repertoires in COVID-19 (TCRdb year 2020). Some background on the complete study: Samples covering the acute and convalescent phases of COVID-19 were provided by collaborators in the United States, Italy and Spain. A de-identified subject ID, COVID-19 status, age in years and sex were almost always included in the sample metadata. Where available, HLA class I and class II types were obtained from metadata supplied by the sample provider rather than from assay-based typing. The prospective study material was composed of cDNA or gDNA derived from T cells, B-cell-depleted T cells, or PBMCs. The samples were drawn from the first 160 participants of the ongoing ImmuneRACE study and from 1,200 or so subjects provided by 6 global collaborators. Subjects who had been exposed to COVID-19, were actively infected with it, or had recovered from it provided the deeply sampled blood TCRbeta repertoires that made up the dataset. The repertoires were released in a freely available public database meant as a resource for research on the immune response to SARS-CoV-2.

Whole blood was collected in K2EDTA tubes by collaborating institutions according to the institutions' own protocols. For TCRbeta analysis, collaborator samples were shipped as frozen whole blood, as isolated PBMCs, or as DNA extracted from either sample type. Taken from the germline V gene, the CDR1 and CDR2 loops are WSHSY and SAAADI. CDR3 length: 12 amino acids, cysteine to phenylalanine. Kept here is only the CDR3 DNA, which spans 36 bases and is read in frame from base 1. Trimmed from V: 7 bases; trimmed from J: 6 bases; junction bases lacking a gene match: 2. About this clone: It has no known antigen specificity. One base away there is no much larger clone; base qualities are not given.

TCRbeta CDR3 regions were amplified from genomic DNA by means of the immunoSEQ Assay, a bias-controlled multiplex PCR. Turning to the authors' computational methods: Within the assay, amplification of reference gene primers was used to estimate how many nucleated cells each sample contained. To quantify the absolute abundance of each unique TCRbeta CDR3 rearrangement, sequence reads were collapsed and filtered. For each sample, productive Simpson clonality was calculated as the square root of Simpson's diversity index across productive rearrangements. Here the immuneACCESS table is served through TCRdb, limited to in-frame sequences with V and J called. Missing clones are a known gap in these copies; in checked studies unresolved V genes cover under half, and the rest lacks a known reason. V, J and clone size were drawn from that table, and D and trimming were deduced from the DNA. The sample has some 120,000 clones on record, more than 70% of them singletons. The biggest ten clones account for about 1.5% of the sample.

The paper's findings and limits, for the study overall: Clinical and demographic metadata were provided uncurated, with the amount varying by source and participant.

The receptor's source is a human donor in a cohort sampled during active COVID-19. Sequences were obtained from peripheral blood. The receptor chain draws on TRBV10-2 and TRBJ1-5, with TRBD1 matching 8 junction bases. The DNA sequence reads TGCGCCAGCATTGGGACAGGTCAGCCCCAGCATTTT. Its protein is CASIGTGQPQHF.